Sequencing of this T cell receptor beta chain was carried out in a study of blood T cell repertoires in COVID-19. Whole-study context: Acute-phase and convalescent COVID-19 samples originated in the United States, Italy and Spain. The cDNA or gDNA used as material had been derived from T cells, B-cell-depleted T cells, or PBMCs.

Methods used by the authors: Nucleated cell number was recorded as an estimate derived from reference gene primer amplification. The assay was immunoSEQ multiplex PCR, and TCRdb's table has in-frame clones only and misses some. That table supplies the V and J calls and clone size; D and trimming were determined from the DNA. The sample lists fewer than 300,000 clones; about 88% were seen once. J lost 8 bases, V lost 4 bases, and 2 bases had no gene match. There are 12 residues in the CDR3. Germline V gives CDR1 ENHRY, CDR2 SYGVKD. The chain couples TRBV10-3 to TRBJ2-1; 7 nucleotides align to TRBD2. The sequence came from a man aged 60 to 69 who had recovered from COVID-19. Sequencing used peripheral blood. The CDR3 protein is CAISGGRDEQFF. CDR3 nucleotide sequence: TGTGCCATCAGTGGAGGGAGGGATGAGCAGTTCTTC.